This passage covers 18 T cell receptor beta chains from one sample sequenced in a study of a mutant IDH1 vaccine in newly diagnosed glioma. Sequencing used immunoSEQ multiplex PCR; TCRdb keeps in-frame clones, though not all of them. Of about 40,000 clones in the sample, 65% to 85% are singletons; the top ten hold around 2.2%. Time point denoted: week 11, during vaccination. Doses of 300 ug of mutant IDH1 20-mer peptide were given with topical imiquimod. These receptors' antigens are unknown. This sample comprised PBMCs, obtained from a glioma patient whose treatment included an IDH1 peptide vaccine. The receptors stem from a man aged 40-50 years with glioma.

In its sample, this clone was seen once. The V and J genes are TRBV5-1 and TRBJ2-5; unclear D gene. Germline V CDR1 and CDR2: SGHRS, YFSETQ. V was shortened by 3 bases and J by 4 bases, with 7 bases between the two germline ends. The length of the CDR3 is 12 residues. CDR3 protein: CASSSNIETQYF. The CDR3 bases are TGCGCCAGCAGCTCGAACATAGAGACCCAGTACTTC.

The chain joins TRBV29-1 to TRBJ2-3; the D is unclear. Germline V gene lookup returns CDR1 SQVTM and CDR2 ANQGSEA. Between the trimmed V and J ends, which lost 2 bases and 0 bases, there was a span of 3 bases. The CDR3 has 12 residues. CDR3 DNA: TGCAGCGTTGAACCTAGCACAGATACGCAGTATTTT. Its protein is CSVEPSTDTQYF.

The V and J genes are TRBV28 and TRBJ2-2, with TRBD2 identical over 10 bases. V dropped 6 bases and J dropped 1; count of bases not matched to a gene: 8. The germline V gene encodes CDR1 MDHEN and CDR2 SYDVKM. CDR3 length: 17 residues. This chain's CDR3 is CASSLTSGWVNTGELFF. CDR3 nucleotides: TGTGCCAGCAGCCTGACTAGCGGGTGGGTGAACACCGGGGAGCTGTTTTTT.

This clone was recorded once. The rearrangement joins TRBV6-4 to TRBJ2-2, with TRBD1 identical over 11 bases. J lost 6 bases, V lost 2 bases, and 5 bases had no gene match. Per the germline V gene, CDR1 is MRHNA and CDR2 is SNTAGT. The CDR3 is 16 residues long. The CDR3 DNA sequence: TGTGCCAGCAGTGACCGGACAGGGGGCGAGGCCGGGGAGCTGTTTTTT. This translates into CASSDRTGGEAGELFF.

The chain is built from TRBV7-2 and TRBJ2-7; D tentatively fits TRBD1 or TRBD2 (5 bases each). The CDR3 totals 13 residues. From germline, CDR1 is SGHTA and CDR2 FQGNSA. The germline V and J ends were trimmed by 1 base and 7 bases, with 11 bases remaining between them. CDR3 sequence: CASSLGGWREQYF. CDR3 nucleotide sequence: TGTGCCAGCAGCTTAGGGGGCTGGAGGGAGCAGTACTTC.

The chain joins TRBV11-2 to TRBJ2-1; D call uncertain. This CDR3 comprises 12 residues. Per the germline V gene, CDR1 is SGHAT and CDR2 is FQNNGV. The V end was cut by 5 bases, the J end by 4 bases, with 6 bases between. This CDR3 is CASSKYYNEQFF. The CDR3 DNA is TGTGCCAGCAGCAAGTATTACAATGAGCAGTTCTTC.

This chain joins TRBV6-1 and TRBJ2-4; no clear D gene. This CDR3 is built from 12 residues. Germline V gene lookup returns CDR1 MNHNS and CDR2 SASEGT. V was shortened by 1 base and J by 6 bases, with 4 bases between the two germline ends. The chain's CDR3 is CASSEESNIQYF. CDR3 nucleotide sequence: TGTGCCAGCAGTGAAGAGTCAAACATTCAGTACTTC.

V is TRBV18 and J is TRBJ2-3, with a possible D match to TRBD2 (5 bases). The CDR3 spans 15 residues. Germline V lookup: CDR1 KGHSH, CDR2 LQKENI. V lost 0 bases and J lost 6, with 13 bases in between. In DNA form, the CDR3 reads TGTGCCAGCTCACCACCTCCGGGGTTAGGGGATACGCAGTATTTT. Amino acid sequence: CASSPPPGLGDTQYF.

CDR3 in amino acids: CASSLVSASGSSDTQYF. DNA for the CDR3: TGCGCCAGCAGCTTGGTGTCGGCTAGCGGGAGTTCAGATACGCAGTATTTT. V gene TRBV5-1 combines with J gene TRBJ2-3, with 10 bases aligning to TRBD2. The germline CDR1 and CDR2 sequences are SGHRS and YFSETQ. The V segment lost 0 bases and the J segment 4 bases; nucleotides outside the gene matches: 8. This CDR3 contains 17 residues.

This sequence joins TRBV10-3 and TRBJ2-3, with TRBD2 matching 12 bases. Trimming took 2 bases from V and 0 from J; bases not matched to a gene: 0. This CDR3 is 16 amino acids long. Germline V gives CDR1 ENHRY, CDR2 SYGVKD. CDR3 region: CAISELAGGSTDTQYF. In DNA, the CDR3 is TGTGCCATCAGTGAGCTAGCGGGGGGGAGCACAGATACGCAGTATTTT.

The CDR3 is CASSGYGQFF. The CDR3 DNA reads TGTGCCAGCAGTGGGTATGGGCAGTTCTTC. The chain employs TRBV25-1 and TRBJ2-1; D is undetermined. This CDR3 comprises 10 residues. CDR1 is MGHDK and CDR2 is SYGVNS in the germline V gene. V lost 4 bases and J lost 12, with 7 bases in between.

The V call is TRBV18, the J call TRBJ2-7; 7 bases are shared with TRBD2. In germline, CDR1 is KGHSH, CDR2 LQKENI. Unmatched junction bases numbered 11, after V lost 2 bases and J lost 4 bases. The CDR3 is made up of 16 amino acids. CDR3 nucleotide sequence: TGTGCCAGCTCACCAGAGAGCGGGACGCATTCATACGAGCAGTACTTC. It is translated as CASSPESGTHSYEQYF. Looking up the rest from reference TRBV18 and TRBJ2-7 gives the full variable domain: NAGVMQNPRHLVRRRGQEARLRCSPMKGHSHVYWYRQLPEEGLKFMVYLQKENIIDESGMPKERFSAEFPKEGPSILRIQQVVRGDSAAYFCASSPESGTHSYEQYFGPGTRLTVT.

This rearrangement joins TRBV4-2 to TRBJ2-7; the D gene could be TRBD1 or TRBD2 (5 bases each). Germline CDR1 and CDR2: LGHNA and YNFKEQ. V lost 1 base and J 5 bases, leaving 15 bases between the germline ends. The length of the CDR3 is 15 residues. The DNA of the CDR3 is TGTGCCAGCAGCCAAGTCGCGGCAGGGAGCCACGAGCAGTACTTC. Translating gives CASSQVAAGSHEQYF.

This sequence joins TRBV6-6 and TRBJ1-3; D remains unclear. The ends were cut back, 3 bases at V and 0 bases at J, with 12 bases in the middle. CDR1 and CDR2 from the germline V gene are MNHNY and SVGAGI (reference sequence). The CDR3 runs 16 residues. In nucleotides, the CDR3 is TGTGCCAGCAGTTATCGGACGGCGAGCTCTGGAAACACCATATATTTT. This sequence encodes CASSYRTASSGNTIYF.

In its sample, this clone was seen once. This CDR3 is CASSQAGGGTYEQYF. The CDR3 DNA reads TGCGCCAGCAGCCAGGCGGGGGGAGGGACCTACGAGCAGTACTTC. This chain joins TRBV4-3 and TRBJ2-7; 8 bases are a match to TRBD2. Trimming took 3 bases from V and 2 from J; bases not matched to a gene: 6. CDR3 length: 15 residues. The germline CDR1 and CDR2 sequences are LGHNA and YSLEER.

The chain employs TRBV19 and TRBJ1-5, with TRBD1 as a possible D gene (5 bases). Trimming left V 7 bases short and J 5 bases short, with 15 bases between. Germline V CDR1 and CDR2: LNHDA, SQIVND (reference sequence). This CDR3 has 14 amino acids. The CDR3 DNA reads as TGTGCCAGTAACAAACGGGGGTCAGATCAGCCCCAGCATTTT. Translation: CASNKRGSDQPQHF.

This chain links TRBV6-5 with TRBJ2-2; TRBD2 aligns across 9 bases. Germline CDR1 reads MNHEY; CDR2 reads SVGAGI. The V and J ends lost 4 bases and 6 bases, in that order; junction bases with no gene match: 9. This CDR3 region has 16 residues. The CDR3 DNA is TGTGCCAGCAGTTTATTAGCGGGAGTTCAGGCCGGGGAGCTGTTTTTT. Its protein is CASSLLAGVQAGELFF.

The V and J genes are TRBV6-5 and TRBJ1-1; maybe TRBD1 (5 bases). Germline CDR1 reads MNHEY; CDR2 reads SVGAGI. This CDR3 is built from 14 residues. V was shortened by 7 bases and J by 1 base, with 13 bases between the two germline ends. In DNA, the CDR3 is TGTGCCAGCACCGAAGGGGTGGAGAACACTGAAGCTTTCTTT. Translated: CASTEGVENTEAFF.